This entry lists 9 T cell receptor beta chains sequenced from one sample in a study of shared clonotypes between healthy human individuals. TCRdb keeps only in-frame clones here, not all; method: immunoSEQ multiplex PCR. The table lists 1.6 million or so clones, 95% to 97% of them singletons, with over 1% in the top ten. Specimen: naive CD4+ T cells sorted from blood. Subset described: CD45RA+ positively selected. The receptors derive from a man aged 30 to 39 in good health.

This clone was seen a single time. V is TRBV6-5 and J is TRBJ2-2; D remains ambiguous. Germline V gene sequence: CDR1 MNHEY, CDR2 SVGAGI. Trimming left V 4 bases short and J 2 bases short, with 8 bases between. CDR3 size: 14 residues. The CDR3 DNA sequence: TGTGCCAGCAGTTTTAACGGAAACACCGGGGAGCTGTTTTTT. This translates into CASSFNGNTGELFF.

Comment on this clone: The same CDR3 also results from other DNA sequences found in this sample. CDR3 DNA sequence: TGCGCCAGCAGCTTGGTCGGGGGGAATGAGCAGTTCTTC. Encoded protein: CASSLVGGNEQFF. The chain combines TRBV5-1 with TRBJ2-1; 7 bases agree with TRBD2. Germline CDR1 and CDR2: SGHRS and YFSETQ. The CDR3 loop spans 13 amino acids. Unmatched junction bases numbered 1, after V lost 0 bases and J lost 7 bases.

The CDR3 DNA sequence: TGCAGCGCGCAGAGGGGGGGTTTGGGCGAGCAGTACTTC. This encodes CSAQRGGLGEQYF. V is TRBV29-1 and J is TRBJ2-7, with D perhaps matching TRBD2 (7 bases). Per germline, CDR1 SQVTM and CDR2 ANQGSEA. The ends were cut back, 7 bases at V and 6 bases at J, with 19 bases in the middle. The CDR3 contains 13 residues.

The chain recombines TRBV7-3 with TRBJ2-5, with a tentative D call TRBD2 (5 bases). Germline V gene data show CDR1 as SGHTA and CDR2 as FQGTGA. This CDR3 is 13 amino acids long. Between the trimmed V and J ends, which lost 3 bases and 4 bases, there was a span of 9 bases. CDR3 loop: CASSLGARETQYF. The CDR3, as DNA: TGTGCCAGCAGCTTGGGAGCTCGAGAGACCCAGTACTTC.

In nucleotides, the CDR3 is TGCAGCGTTTCCCCCTCAGTAAACGAGCAGTTCTTC. It specifies CSVSPSVNEQFF. This chain joins TRBV29-1 and TRBJ2-1, with D unclear. This CDR3 has 12 residues. V was trimmed by 5 bases and J by 10 bases, leaving 15 bases between them. The germline V gene encodes CDR1 SQVTM and CDR2 ANQGSEA.

The CDR3 loop reads CASIHGLAKETQYF. The DNA for the CDR3 is TGTGCCAGCATCCACGGACTAGCGAAAGAGACCCAGTACTTC. V gene TRBV28 combines with J gene TRBJ2-5, with TRBD2 matching 9 bases. The V gene end was trimmed by 7 bases and the J gene end by 3 bases; junction bases not matched to a gene: 6. This CDR3 contains 14 residues. CDR1 and CDR2 from the germline V gene are MDHEN and SYDVKM.

The J gene is TRBJ2-5, the V gene TRBV7-2, with D possibly TRBD2 on 6 matching bases. V lost 5 bases and J lost 4, with 20 bases in between. CDR1 is SGHTA, CDR2 FQGNSA, per germline. The CDR3 runs 16 residues. The CDR3 bases are TGTGCCAGCAGCCTCATATATAGCGGAGAGGGAGAGACCCAGTACTTC. It codes for CASSLIYSGEGETQYF. The entire variable domain, with the rest obtained from reference TRBV7-2 and TRBJ2-5, is as follows: GAGVSQSPSNKVTEKGKDVELRCDPISGHTALYWYRQSLGQGLEFLIYFQGNSAPDKSGLPSDRFSAERTGGSVSTLTIQRTQQEDSAVYLCASSLIYSGEGETQYFGPGTRLLVL.

The V and J genes are TRBV2 and TRBJ1-1, with D unclear. Germline values: CDR1 SNHLY, CDR2 FYNNEI. The CDR3 runs to 14 residues. The ends were cut back, 1 base at V and 3 bases at J, with 9 bases in the middle. The CDR3 DNA is TGTGCCAGCAGTGAAGTAAGGAGGGACACTGAAGCTTTCTTT. Translation gives CASSEVRRDTEAFF.

This chain joins TRBV5-1 and TRBJ1-2; no clear D. In germline, CDR1 is SGHRS, CDR2 YFSETQ. This CDR3 is 19 amino acids long. Trimming cost V 0 bases and J 2 bases, with 23 bases left between them. The CDR3 loop is CASSLDHPTSNVRNYGYTF. CDR3 DNA: TGCGCCAGCAGCTTGGACCATCCGACAAGCAACGTCAGAAACTATGGCTACACCTTC.